This T cell receptor (beta chain) appears in the sequencing data of a study of human T cells and chemical hapten exposure. About the study: The cohort included alopecia areata under or over 50% scalp, totalis and universalis.

Time point indicated: pre-sensitization, week 0. Treatment specified: therapeutic diphenylcyclopropenone sensitization with weekly scalp DPC. One entry per CDR3 protein results from TCRdb running MiXCR on the RACE reads. Seen here are under 200,000 distinct CDR3 sequences, about 31% observed once, and the top ten hold under 3%. CDR1 and CDR2 (germline): SGHTA, FQGNSA. This CDR3 comprises 16 residues. V was clipped by 5 bases and J by 6 bases, with 20 bases between them. The sequence derives from a woman aged 25-40 years with alopecia areata. Some clones in this sample may be carry-over from other donors' samples. The chain joins TRBV7-2 to TRBJ2-1, with D hard to call. Sequences were derived from whole blood, sampled in connection with sensitization to the hapten diphenylcyclopropenone (DPC). The CDR3 region has the DNA TGTGCCAGCAGCGTCAAACCGGGCCAACGCCTCAATGAGCAGTTCTTC. Its protein product is CASSVKPGQRLNEQFF.